Listed here is a single T cell receptor (beta chain). Its antigen is not identified. The sample originates from a study of cytomegalovirus exposure and HLA in healthy donors. Turning to the study itself: Within the Caucasian-associated ancestry cluster were around 81% of the approximately 400 genotyped donors.

Study-level results: The classifier was said to identify cytomegalovirus status with high specificity and sensitivity.

The study ran its PCR with 60 Vbeta and 13 Jbeta primers. Profiling relied on immunoSEQ multiplex PCR, and the TCRdb table lists in-frame clones only, not all of them. The sample records about 160,000 clones, roughly 85% being singletons. V lost 2 bases and J lost 7, with 7 bases in between. The CDR3 sequence is 11 residues long. Per germline, CDR1 SGHDT and CDR2 YYEEEE. The receptor comes from a woman between 45 and 60 years old in good health and CMV-seronegative. What was sequenced was PBMCs. V gene TRBV5-6 combines with J gene TRBJ2-7; maybe TRBD1 (5 bases). The CDR3 reads CASSFDREQYF. The CDR3 DNA follows: TGTGCCAGCAGCTTTGACAGAGAGCAGTACTTC.